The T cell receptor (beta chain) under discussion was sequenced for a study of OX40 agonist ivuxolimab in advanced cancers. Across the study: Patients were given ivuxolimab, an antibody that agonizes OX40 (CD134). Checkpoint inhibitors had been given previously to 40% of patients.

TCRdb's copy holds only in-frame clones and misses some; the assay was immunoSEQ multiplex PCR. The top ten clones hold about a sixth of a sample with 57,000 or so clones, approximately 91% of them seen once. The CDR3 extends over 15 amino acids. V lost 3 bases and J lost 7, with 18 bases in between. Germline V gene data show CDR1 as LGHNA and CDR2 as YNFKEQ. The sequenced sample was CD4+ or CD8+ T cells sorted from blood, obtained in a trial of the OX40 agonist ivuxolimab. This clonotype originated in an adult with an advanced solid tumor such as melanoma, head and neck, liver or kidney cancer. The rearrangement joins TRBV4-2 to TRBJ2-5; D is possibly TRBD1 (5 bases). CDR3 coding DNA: TGTGCCAGCAGCCAGTTGCAGGGCCCCGCTGGGACCCAGTACTTC. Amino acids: CASSQLQGPAGTQYF.